Presented here are 30 T cell receptor beta chains from one specimen sequenced in a study of Graves' ophthalmopathy and Graves' hyperthyroidism. Amplifying from RNA transcripts, the study obtained TCR beta CDR3 regions. First-round RT-PCR with HTBI primers preceded a second-round multiplex PCR. A single record per CDR3 protein comes from TCRdb applying MiXCR to the multiplex PCR reads. This repertoire shows approximately 380,000 distinct CDR3 sequences, 21% found once; its top ten account for 3%. Sequencing was done on a sample of peripheral blood. The receptors come from a woman under 30 with stable Graves' hyperthyroidism.

CDR3 sequence: CASSFDNSYGYTF. DNA of the CDR3: TGTGCCAGCAGCTTCGACAATTCCTATGGCTACACCTTC. This rearrangement joins TRBV7-9 to TRBJ1-2; D call uncertain. The CDR3 is 13 residues long. In germline, CDR1 is SEHNR, CDR2 FQNEAQ (reference sequence). V gave up 3 bases and J gave up 4 bases, with 9 bases separating them.

This clonotype appeared many times. The chain recombines TRBV15 with TRBJ1-6; D gene unclear. Germline CDR1 LNHNV, CDR2 YYDKDF (reference sequence). Deletions cut 5 bases from V and 5 bases from J, with 13 bases between. CDR3 length: 15 amino acids. In nucleotides, the CDR3 is TGTGCCACCAGCGCCGGACTGGGAGATAATTCACCCCTCCACTTT. As protein: CATSAGLGDNSPLHF.

This clonotype was picked up many times. The chain uses TRBV4-2 and TRBJ2-7; TRBD2 aligns across 8 bases. The CDR3 has 15 amino acids. Losses at the gene ends were 0 bases for V and 1 base for J; bases not matched to a gene: 2. The germline CDR1 and CDR2 sequences are LGHNA and YNFKEQ. The CDR3 DNA reads TGTGCCAGCAGCCAAGACGCGGGAGGTTCCTACGAGCAGTACTTC. Residues: CASSQDAGGSYEQYF.

In its sample, this clonotype was seen many times. J is TRBJ2-5 and V is TRBV6-1, with D tentatively TRBD2 (5 bases). CDR1 and CDR2 from the germline V gene are MNHNS and SASEGT. CDR3 length: 13 residues. V was clipped by 6 bases and J by 7 bases, with 15 bases between them. CDR3 DNA: TGTGCCAGCAGCAAGGACTGGGGTCGGACCCAGTACTTC. Its protein is CASSKDWGRTQYF.

This sequence joins TRBV29-1 and TRBJ1-5; a possible D gene is TRBD1 (5 bases). V lost 6 bases and J lost 9, with 18 bases in between. This CDR3 comprises 13 residues. CDR1 SQVTM and CDR2 ANQGSEA come from the germline V gene. The CDR3 loop is CSVTPVMGGPQHF. The CDR3 DNA sequence: TGCAGCGTGACCCCAGTTATGGGGGGGCCCCAGCATTTT.

For this clonotype: Being one base from a much bigger clone, this may be a read error. The chain recombines TRBV20-1 with TRBJ2-2; TRBD2 agrees at 12 bases. This CDR3 has 18 residues. Germline CDR1 is DFQATT and CDR2 is SNEGSKA (reference sequence). The CDR3 protein is CSARDPTSGSSNGGELLF. The CDR3 DNA is TGCAGTGCTAGAGATCCGACTAGCGGGAGTTCGAATGGCGGGGAGCTGTTGTTT.

This clonotype was counted at least ten times. This chain uses TRBV3-1 with TRBJ2-5; the D gene is possibly TRBD1 (6 bases). The CDR3 consists of 13 residues. CDR1 is LGHDT, CDR2 YNNKEL, per germline (reference sequence). The V and J ends lost 3 bases and 2 bases respectively, with 7 bases between them. The CDR3 reads CASSQGTQETQYF. In DNA, the CDR3 is TGTGCCAGCAGCCAGGGGACACAAGAGACCCAGTACTTC.

This clonotype occurred many times. Here the CDR3 reads CASSETVGPEAFF. In DNA, the CDR3 is TGTGCCAGCAGTGAAACGGTGGGCCCTGAAGCTTTCTTT. The rearrangement links TRBV2 to TRBJ1-1, with D unresolved. Trimming cost V 2 bases and J 6 bases, with 10 bases left between them. Germline CDR1 SNHLY, CDR2 FYNNEI. The CDR3 runs to 13 residues.

V gene TRBV12-3 or TRBV12-4 combines with J gene TRBJ1-5; 7 nucleotides align to TRBD1. There are 14 residues in the CDR3. With 2 bases clipped from V and 7 bases from J, the junction kept 5 bases outside the gene matches. The CDR3 DNA reads TGTGCCAGCAGTTTAAACAGGGGCGGACAGCCCCAGCATTTT. This sequence encodes CASSLNRGGQPQHF.

This clonotype occurred many times. The chain carries TRBV12-3 or TRBV12-4 and TRBJ1-6; tentative D call: TRBD1 (6 bases). This CDR3 region has 14 residues. Trimming left V 4 bases short and J 5 bases short, with 9 bases between. The CDR3, as DNA: TGTGCCAGCAGTTGGGACAAGAATAATTCACCCCTCCACTTT. Translation: CASSWDKNNSPLHF.

The chain recombines TRBV12-3 or TRBV12-4 with TRBJ2-7; tentatively, D is TRBD1 (5 bases). V lost 6 bases, J lost 4 bases, and 16 bases lay in between. CDR3 length equals 14 residues. Here the CDR3 DNA reads TGTGCCAGCAGCCCCAGACAGAAACTGTACGAGCAGTACTTC. It is translated as CASSPRQKLYEQYF.

Ten or more counts support this clonotype. This sequence joins TRBV20-1 and TRBJ2-5, with TRBD1 matching over 7 bases. The ends lost 6 bases at V and 1 base at J; junction bases unmatched: 11. This CDR3 spans 15 amino acids. Per germline, CDR1 DFQATT and CDR2 SNEGSKA (reference sequence). Here the CDR3 DNA reads TGCAGTGCCAGAACAGGGGAGAGGCCCCAAGAGACCCAGTACTTC. Its protein is CSARTGERPQETQYF.

This chain uses TRBV7-9 with TRBJ2-2, with TRBD2 identical over 7 bases. This CDR3 has 15 residues. Germline V gene sequence: CDR1 SEHNR, CDR2 FQNEAQ (reference sequence). V lost 3 bases, J lost 6 bases, and 7 bases stayed unmatched. The CDR3 loop is CASSLAAGYSGELFF. For the CDR3, the DNA is TGTGCCAGCAGCTTGGCAGCGGGGTATTCCGGGGAGCTGTTTTTT.

Ten or more counts support this clonotype. Written as DNA, the CDR3 is TGTGCCAGTGTCTTCGGAACAGGGACTAAAGAGACCCAGTACTTC. This gives the protein CASVFGTGTKETQYF. The V gene is TRBV12-3 or TRBV12-4, the J gene TRBJ2-5, with a possible D match to TRBD2 (7 bases). The CDR3 is 15 residues long. V gave up 9 bases and J gave up 3 bases, with 20 bases separating them.

This clonotype was seen ten or more times. The rearrangement links TRBV20-1 to TRBJ2-5; 12 bases match TRBD1. Germline lookup yields CDR1 DFQATT and CDR2 SNEGSKA (reference sequence). The CDR3 extends over 15 amino acids. With 5 bases clipped from V and 5 bases from J, the junction kept 9 bases outside the gene matches. CDR3 amino acids: CSAFEWDRGHETQYF. As DNA, the CDR3 is TGCAGTGCTTTCGAATGGGACAGGGGGCATGAGACCCAGTACTTC.

In this sample, this clonotype turned up many times. The rearrangement links TRBV6-1 to TRBJ1-2, with D uncertain. The CDR3 contains 14 residues. V was shortened by 7 bases and J by 1 base, with 13 bases between the two germline ends. The germline V gene has CDR1 MNHNS and CDR2 SASEGT. The CDR3 DNA reads TGTGCCAGCATACCCGGCCAGATTAACTATGGCTACACCTTC. This translates into CASIPGQINYGYTF.

This clonotype was detected ten times or more. The chain carries TRBV30 and TRBJ2-7; 7 positions match TRBD2. This CDR3 is built from 12 residues. The V gene end was trimmed by 2 bases and the J gene end by 4 bases; junction bases not matched to a gene: 2. Germline V gives CDR1 GTSNPN, CDR2 SVGIG (reference sequence). For the CDR3, the DNA is TGTGCCTGGAGTCCGGGACTATACGAGCAGTACTTC. Amino acids: CAWSPGLYEQYF.

This clonotype was counted ten times or more. The chain combines TRBV7-3 with TRBJ2-7, with 7 nucleotides matching TRBD2. CDR3 length: 14 residues. Unmatched junction bases numbered 7, after V lost 3 bases and J lost 5 bases. Germline CDR1 is SGHTA and CDR2 is FQGTGA. CDR3 amino acids: CASSLEAGRDEQYF. In nucleotides, the CDR3 is TGTGCCAGCAGCTTGGAAGCGGGAAGAGACGAGCAGTACTTC.

This rearrangement joins TRBV6-5 to TRBJ1-2, with 8 positions matching TRBD1. CDR1 MNHEY and CDR2 SVGAGI come from the germline V gene. Unmatched junction bases numbered 9, after V lost 4 bases and J lost 5 bases. This CDR3 region has 15 residues. The CDR3 loop reads CASSSYLDRDYGYTF. The CDR3 DNA reads as TGTGCCAGCAGTTCCTACCTGGACAGGGATTATGGCTACACCTTC.

This clonotype showed up many times. In nucleotides, the CDR3 is TGTGCCAGCATTCAGGGGGCTGCTGGAAACACCATATATTTT. Protein: CASIQGAAGNTIYF. The chain carries TRBV2 and TRBJ1-3, with 8 bases identical to TRBD1. Germline V CDR1 and CDR2: SNHLY, FYNNEI. J was trimmed by 2 bases and V by 7 bases; bases with no gene match: 4. This CDR3 spans 14 amino acids.

The gene calls are TRBV6-5 and TRBJ2-5, with TRBD2 matching over 9 bases. The CDR3 has 17 amino acids. Germline lookup yields CDR1 MNHEY and CDR2 SVGAGI. With V trimmed by 2 bases and J by 3 bases, 10 bases remained unmatched. The CDR3 reads CASSYVDSSGGKETQYF. DNA for the CDR3: TGTGCCAGCAGTTACGTGGATTCAAGCGGGGGGAAAGAGACCCAGTACTTC.

The sample holds many counts of this clonotype. The gene calls are TRBV7-2 and TRBJ2-5; D assignment may be TRBD1 or TRBD2 (6 bases each). This CDR3 has 11 residues. Germline lookup yields CDR1 SGHTA and CDR2 FQGNSA. V gave up 2 bases and J gave up 9 bases, with 7 bases separating them. Here the CDR3 DNA reads TGTGCCAGCAGCTTAAGGGGGGCCCAGTACTTC. Protein sequence: CASSLRGAQYF.

This chain uses TRBV19 with TRBJ2-4; D may correspond to TRBD1 or TRBD2 (5 bases each). Trimming removed 4 bases from V and 14 bases from J, with 33 bases in between. The CDR3 covers 18 residues. Germline assignment: CDR1 LNHDA and CDR2 SQIVND (reference sequence). CDR3 region: CASSRSRYHGASQRIKYF. CDR3 DNA: TGTGCCAGTAGTAGGAGTAGGTACCATGGGGCTAGCCAAAGGATTAAGTACTTC.

At least ten counts were recorded for this clonotype. This chain uses TRBV2 with TRBJ2-1; TRBD2 matches 12 bases. The length of the CDR3 is 18 residues. Unmatched junction bases numbered 13, after V lost 4 bases and J lost 6 bases. Germline lookup yields CDR1 SNHLY and CDR2 FYNNEI. CDR3 sequence reads: CASSGILAGGPFANEQFF. As DNA, the CDR3 is TGTGCCAGCAGTGGCATTCTAGCGGGAGGGCCTTTTGCCAATGAGCAGTTCTTC.

This clonotype appeared many times. The chain links TRBV27 to TRBJ2-7; 7 positions match TRBD2. The germline V gene has CDR1 MNHEY and CDR2 SMNVEV (reference sequence). Trimming cost V 5 bases and J 0 bases; bases outside gene matches: 10. The CDR3 contains 16 residues. The CDR3 sequence is CASSDSLAGRSYEQYF. Written as DNA, the CDR3 is TGTGCCAGCAGTGATTCTTTAGCGGGTCGCTCCTACGAGCAGTACTTC.

This clonotype was seen at least ten times. The chain carries TRBV20-1 and TRBJ2-5; perhaps TRBD2 as D (7 bases). Trimming took off 1 base at V and 2 bases at J, with 11 bases between the two ends. The CDR3 spans 14 residues. In germline, CDR1 is DFQATT, CDR2 SNEGSKA (reference sequence). The CDR3 reads CSARGGGLQETQYF. The CDR3 coding sequence is TGCAGTGCTAGAGGGGGGGGCCTACAAGAGACCCAGTACTTC.

This clonotype showed up many times. The genes are TRBV12-3 or TRBV12-4 and TRBJ2-7; 11 nucleotides line up with TRBD2. V dropped 2 bases and J dropped 6; count of bases not matched to a gene: 6. The CDR3 runs to 15 residues. Written as DNA, the CDR3 is TGTGCCAGCAGTTTACTAGCGGGAGGCACTGGCGAGCAGTACTTC. Its protein product is CASSLLAGGTGEQYF.

A single count supports this clonotype. The chain couples TRBV20-1 to TRBJ2-7, with D hard to call. Germline V CDR1 and CDR2: DFQATT, SNEGSKA (reference sequence). The CDR3 consists of 15 residues. V was cut by 0 bases and J by 2 bases, with 14 bases left in between. As DNA, the CDR3 is TGCAGTGCTAGAGAGGCTATCGACCTAACCTACGAGCAGTACTTC. This codes for CSAREAIDLTYEQYF.

This clonotype was counted many times. The chain couples TRBV6-5 to TRBJ1-1; D is unresolved. This CDR3 contains 13 residues. Germline V lookup: CDR1 MNHEY, CDR2 SVGAGI. V lost 7 bases, J lost 4 bases, and 13 bases lay in between. Here the CDR3 reads CASNRESVTEAFF. The CDR3 DNA reads as TGTGCCAGCAACCGGGAATCGGTCACTGAAGCTTTCTTT.

This clonotype was recorded many times. The chain couples TRBV2 to TRBJ2-4; D remains unclear. Germline V gene data show CDR1 as SNHLY and CDR2 as FYNNEI. This CDR3 has 14 amino acids. Trimming shortened V by 2 bases and J by 3 bases, and 8 bases separated the two germline ends. The CDR3 nucleotides read TGTGCCAGCAGTGAACTGCGGAACAAAAACATTCAGTACTTC. Protein: CASSELRNKNIQYF.